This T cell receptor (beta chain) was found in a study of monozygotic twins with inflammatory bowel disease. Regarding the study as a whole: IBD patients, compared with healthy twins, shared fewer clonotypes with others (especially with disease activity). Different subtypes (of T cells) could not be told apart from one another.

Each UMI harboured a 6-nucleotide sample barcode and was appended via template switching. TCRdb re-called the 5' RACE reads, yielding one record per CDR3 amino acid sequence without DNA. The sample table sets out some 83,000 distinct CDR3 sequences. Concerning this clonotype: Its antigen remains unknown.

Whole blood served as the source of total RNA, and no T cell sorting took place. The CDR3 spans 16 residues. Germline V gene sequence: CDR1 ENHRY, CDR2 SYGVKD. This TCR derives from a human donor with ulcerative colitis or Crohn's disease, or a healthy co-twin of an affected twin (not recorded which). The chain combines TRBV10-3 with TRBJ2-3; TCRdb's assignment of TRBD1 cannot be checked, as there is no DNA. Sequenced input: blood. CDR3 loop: CAISAPGGTSTDTQYF.